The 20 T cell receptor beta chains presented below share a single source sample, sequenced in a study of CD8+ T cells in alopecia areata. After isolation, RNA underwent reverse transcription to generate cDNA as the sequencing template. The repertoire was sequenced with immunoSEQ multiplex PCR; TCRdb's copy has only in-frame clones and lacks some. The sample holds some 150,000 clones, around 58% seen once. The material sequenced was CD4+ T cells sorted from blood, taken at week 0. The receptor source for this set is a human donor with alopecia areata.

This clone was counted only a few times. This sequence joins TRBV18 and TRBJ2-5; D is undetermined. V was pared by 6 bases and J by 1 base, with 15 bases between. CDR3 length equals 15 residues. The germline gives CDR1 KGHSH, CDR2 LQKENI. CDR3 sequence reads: CASSEYQASQETQYF. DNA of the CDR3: TGTGCCAGCTCCGAGTACCAGGCCAGCCAAGAGACCCAGTACTTC.

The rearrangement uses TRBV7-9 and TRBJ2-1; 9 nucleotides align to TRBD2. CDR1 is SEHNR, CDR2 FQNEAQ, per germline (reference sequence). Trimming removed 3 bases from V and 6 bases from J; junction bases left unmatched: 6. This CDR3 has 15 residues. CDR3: CASSFPGLAANEQFF. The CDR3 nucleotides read TGTGCCAGCAGCTTCCCGGGACTAGCCGCCAATGAGCAGTTCTTC.

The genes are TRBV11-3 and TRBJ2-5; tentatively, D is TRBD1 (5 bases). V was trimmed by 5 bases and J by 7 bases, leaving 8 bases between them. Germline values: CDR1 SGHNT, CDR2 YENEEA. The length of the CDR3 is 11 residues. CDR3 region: CASSTTGTQYF. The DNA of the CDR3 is TGTGCCAGCAGCACTACAGGGACCCAGTACTTC. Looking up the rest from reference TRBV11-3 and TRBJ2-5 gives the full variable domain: EAGVVQSPRYKIIEKKQPVAFWCNPISGHNTLYWYLQNLGQGPELLIRYENEEAVDDSQLPKDRFSAERLKGVDSTLKIQPAELGDSAVYLCASSTTGTQYFGPGTRLLVL.

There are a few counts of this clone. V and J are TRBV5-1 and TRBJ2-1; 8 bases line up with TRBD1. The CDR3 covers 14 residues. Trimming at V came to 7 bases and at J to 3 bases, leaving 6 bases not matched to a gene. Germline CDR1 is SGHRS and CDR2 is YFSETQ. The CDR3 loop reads CASGQGANYNEQFF. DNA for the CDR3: TGCGCCAGCGGTCAGGGGGCCAACTACAATGAGCAGTTCTTC.

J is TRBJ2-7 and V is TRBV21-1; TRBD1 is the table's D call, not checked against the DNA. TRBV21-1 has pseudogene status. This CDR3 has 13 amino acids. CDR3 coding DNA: TGTGCCAGGACCTGGGACAGCCCGTACGAGCAGTACTTC. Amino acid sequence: CARTWDSPYEQYF.

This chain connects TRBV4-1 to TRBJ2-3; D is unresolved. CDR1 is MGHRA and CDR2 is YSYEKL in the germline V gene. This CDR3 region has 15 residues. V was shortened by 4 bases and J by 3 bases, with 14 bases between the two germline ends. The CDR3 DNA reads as TGCGCCAGCAGCCCCCGAAGGATAATTACAGATACGCAGTATTTT. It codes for CASSPRRIITDTQYF.

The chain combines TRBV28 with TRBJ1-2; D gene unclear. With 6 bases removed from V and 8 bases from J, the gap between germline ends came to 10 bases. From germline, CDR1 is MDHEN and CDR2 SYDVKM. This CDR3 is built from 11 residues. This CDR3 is CASRDQMGYTF. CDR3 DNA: TGTGCCAGCAGAGACCAGATGGGCTACACCTTC.

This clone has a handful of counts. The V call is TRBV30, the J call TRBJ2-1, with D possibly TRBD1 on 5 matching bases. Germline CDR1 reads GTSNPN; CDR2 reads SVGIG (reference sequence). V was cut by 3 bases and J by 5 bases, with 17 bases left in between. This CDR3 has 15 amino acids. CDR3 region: CAWSHGRETNNEQFF. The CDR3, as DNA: TGTGCCTGGAGCCATGGCAGGGAAACTAACAATGAGCAGTTCTTC.

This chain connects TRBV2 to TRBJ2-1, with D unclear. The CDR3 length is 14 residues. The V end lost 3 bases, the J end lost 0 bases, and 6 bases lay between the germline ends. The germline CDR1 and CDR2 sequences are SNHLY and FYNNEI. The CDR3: CASSEAPSYNEQFF. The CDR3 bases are TGTGCCAGCAGTGAGGCACCCTCCTACAATGAGCAGTTCTTC.

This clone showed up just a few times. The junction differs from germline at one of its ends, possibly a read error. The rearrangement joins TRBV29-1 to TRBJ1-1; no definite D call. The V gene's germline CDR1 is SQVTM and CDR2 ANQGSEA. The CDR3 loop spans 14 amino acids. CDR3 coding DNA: TGCAGCGTTGTAAGGGTTGGAACCCGCCAAGGTATGATCTTT. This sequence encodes CSVVRVGTRQGMIF.

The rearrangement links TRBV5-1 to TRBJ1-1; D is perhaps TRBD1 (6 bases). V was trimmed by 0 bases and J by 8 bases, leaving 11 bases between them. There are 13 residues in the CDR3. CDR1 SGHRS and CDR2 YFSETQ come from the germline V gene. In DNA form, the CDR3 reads TGCGCCAGCAGCTTGGAAGTTAGGGGGGAAGCTTTCTTT. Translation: CASSLEVRGEAFF.

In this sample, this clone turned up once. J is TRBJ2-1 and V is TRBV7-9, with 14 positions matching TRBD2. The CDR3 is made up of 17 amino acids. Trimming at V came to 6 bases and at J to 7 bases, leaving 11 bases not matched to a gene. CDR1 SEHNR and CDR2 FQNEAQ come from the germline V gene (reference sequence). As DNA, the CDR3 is TGTGCCAGCAGTCCTCCTGGACTAGCGGGGGGTAAGAATGAGCAGTTCTTC. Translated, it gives CASSPPGLAGGKNEQFF. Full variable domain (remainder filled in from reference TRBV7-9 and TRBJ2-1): DTGVSQNPRHKITKRGQNVTFRCDPISEHNRLYWYRQTLGQGPEFLTYFQNEAQLEKSRLLSDRFSAERPKGSFSTLEIQRTEQGDSAMYLCASSPPGLAGGKNEQFFGPGTRLTVL.

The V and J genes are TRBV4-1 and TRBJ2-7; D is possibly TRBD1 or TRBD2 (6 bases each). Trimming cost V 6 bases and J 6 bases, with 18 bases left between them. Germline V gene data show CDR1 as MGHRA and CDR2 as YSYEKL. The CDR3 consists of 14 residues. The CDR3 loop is CASSRGPSGAEQYF. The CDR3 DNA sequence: TGCGCCAGCAGTCGGGGGCCTTCGGGGGCCGAGCAGTACTTC.

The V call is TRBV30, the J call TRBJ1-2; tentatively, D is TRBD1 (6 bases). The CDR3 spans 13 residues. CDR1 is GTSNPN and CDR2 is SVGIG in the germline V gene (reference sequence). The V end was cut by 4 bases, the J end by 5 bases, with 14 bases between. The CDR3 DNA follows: TGTGCCTGGACCCCCTTAGGGGGGTATGGCTACACCTTC. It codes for CAWTPLGGYGYTF.

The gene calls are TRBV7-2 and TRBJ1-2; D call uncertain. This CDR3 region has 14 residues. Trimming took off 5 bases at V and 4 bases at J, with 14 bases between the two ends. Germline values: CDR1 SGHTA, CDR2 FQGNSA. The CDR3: CASSPTPAVYGYTF. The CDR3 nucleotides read TGTGCCAGCAGCCCCACGCCAGCCGTCTATGGCTACACCTTC.

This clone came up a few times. CDR3 amino acids: CASSPGQMRTKAFF. Here the CDR3 DNA reads TGTGCCAGCAGCCCGGGACAAATGAGGACCAAAGCTTTCTTT. The genes are TRBV6-5 and TRBJ1-1; tentatively, D is TRBD1 (6 bases). V was clipped by 6 bases and J by 9 bases, with 20 bases between them. This CDR3 spans 14 amino acids. Germline V lookup: CDR1 MNHEY, CDR2 SVGAGI.

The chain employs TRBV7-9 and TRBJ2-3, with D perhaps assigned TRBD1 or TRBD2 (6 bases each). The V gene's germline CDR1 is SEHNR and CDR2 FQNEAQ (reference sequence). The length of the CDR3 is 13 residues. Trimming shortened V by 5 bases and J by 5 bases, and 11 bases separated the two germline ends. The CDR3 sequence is CASSVEGGDTQYF. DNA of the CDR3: TGTGCCAGCAGCGTGGAGGGGGGAGATACGCAGTATTTT.

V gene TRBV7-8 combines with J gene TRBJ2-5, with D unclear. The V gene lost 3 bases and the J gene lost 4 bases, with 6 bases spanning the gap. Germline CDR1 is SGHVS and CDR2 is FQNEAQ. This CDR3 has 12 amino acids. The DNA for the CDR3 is TGTGCCAGCAGCTTCCGAATAGAGACCCAGTACTTC. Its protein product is CASSFRIETQYF.

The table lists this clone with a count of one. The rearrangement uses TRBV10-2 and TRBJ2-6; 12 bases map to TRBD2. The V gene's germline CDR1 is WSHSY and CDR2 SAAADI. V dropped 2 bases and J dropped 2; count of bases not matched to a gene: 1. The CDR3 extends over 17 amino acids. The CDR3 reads CASSELAGGTGANVLTF. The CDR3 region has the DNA TGCGCCAGCAGTGAGCTAGCGGGGGGGACTGGGGCCAACGTCCTGACTTTC.

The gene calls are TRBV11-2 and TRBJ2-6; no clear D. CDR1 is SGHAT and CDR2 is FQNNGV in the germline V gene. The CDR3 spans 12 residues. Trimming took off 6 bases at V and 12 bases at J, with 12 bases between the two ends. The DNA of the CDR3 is TGTGCCAGCAGGGGTCTAATAGGCGTCCTGACTTTC. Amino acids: CASRGLIGVLTF.